A single sample is the source of the 7 T cell receptor beta chains below, sequenced in a study of blood T cell repertoires in COVID-19. The assay was immunoSEQ multiplex PCR, and TCRdb's table has in-frame clones only and misses some. The table has 150,000 to 200,000 clones, roughly 89% seen once; the top ten hold around 5%. Material for sequencing was peripheral blood. These receptors originate from a human donor in a cohort sampled during active COVID-19.

This clone occurred once. The V gene is TRBV6-9, the J gene TRBJ2-5; the match to TRBD1 covers 8 bases. V was pared by 8 bases and J by 5 bases, with 13 bases of the junction left unmatched. The CDR3 consists of 15 residues. The germline CDR1 and CDR2 sequences are MNHGY and SVAAGI. The CDR3 protein is CASGRTRTGNETQYF. The CDR3 DNA reads TGTGCCAGCGGTCGCACCAGGACAGGGAACGAGACCCAGTACTTC.

V gene TRBV7-2 combines with J gene TRBJ2-7; TRBD1 matches 12 bases. V shed 1 base and J 5 bases; nucleotides not matched to a gene: 3. The CDR3 is 15 residues long. CDR1 is SGHTA, CDR2 FQGNSA, per germline. CDR3 sequence: CASSLVGQGAHEQYF. The DNA for the CDR3 is TGTGCCAGCAGCTTAGTGGGACAGGGGGCCCACGAGCAGTACTTC.

This chain joins TRBV6-5 and TRBJ1-5; no firm D call. The length of the CDR3 is 14 residues. Per germline, CDR1 MNHEY and CDR2 SVGAGI. V gave up 0 bases and J gave up 8 bases, with 11 bases separating them. Here the CDR3 reads CASSYSIGVEPQHF. In nucleotides, the CDR3 is TGTGCCAGCAGTTACTCAATCGGTGTTGAGCCCCAGCATTTT.

The chain couples TRBV5-1 to TRBJ2-5; 7 bases line up with TRBD2. V lost 4 bases, J lost 1 base, and 7 bases stayed unmatched. Germline CDR1 reads SGHRS; CDR2 reads YFSETQ. The CDR3 totals 15 residues. In nucleotides, the CDR3 is TGCGCCAGCAGCGTGAAGGGAGGGGCCCAAGAGACCCAGTACTTC. Its protein product is CASSVKGGAQETQYF. Based on the CDR3 plus reference TRBV5-1 and TRBJ2-5, the full variable domain is KAGVTQTPRYLIKTRGQQVTLSCSPISGHRSVSWYQQTPGQGLQFLFEYFSETQRNKGNFPGRFSGRQFSNSRSEMNVSTLELGDSALYLCASSVKGGAQETQYFGPGTRLLVL.

The rearrangement links TRBV28 to TRBJ1-1, with D unresolved. V was pared by 8 bases and J by 0 bases, with 7 bases between. Germline assignment: CDR1 MDHEN and CDR2 SYDVKM. This CDR3 has 12 residues. The CDR3 sequence is CASVRLNTEAFF. The CDR3, as DNA: TGTGCCAGCGTTCGGTTGAACACTGAAGCTTTCTTT.

The chain links TRBV11-1 to TRBJ2-7; possible D gene TRBD1, 5 bases. V shed 5 bases and J shed 1 base, with 12 bases lying between them. The V gene's germline CDR1 is SGHAT and CDR2 FQDESV (reference sequence). The CDR3 totals 14 residues. The CDR3 DNA reads TGTGCCAGCAGCCCACTTACAGGTTCCTACGAGCAGTACTTC. This codes for CASSPLTGSYEQYF. Looking up the rest from reference TRBV11-1 and TRBJ2-7 gives the full variable domain: EAEVAQSPRYKITEKSQAVAFWCDPISGHATLYWYRQILGQGPELLVQFQDESVVDDSQLPKDRFSAERLKGVDSTLKIQPAELGDSAMYLCASSPLTGSYEQYFGPGTRLTVT.

The chain has TRBV28 and TRBJ1-2, with TRBD1 as a possible D gene (5 bases). Trimming took 6 bases from V and 3 from J, leaving 20 bases between them. Germline CDR1 is MDHEN and CDR2 is SYDVKM. The CDR3 has 16 residues. CDR3: CASSPTSGGSYYGYTF. CDR3 coding DNA: TGTGCCAGCAGCCCTACTTCGGGGGGTTCCTACTATGGCTACACCTTC.